The clone carrying this T cell receptor beta chain was detected once. From germline, CDR1 is SGHVS and CDR2 FNYEAQ. The CDR3 consists of 18 residues. The ends lost 1 base at V and 2 bases at J; junction bases unmatched: 13. This specimen belongs to a study of control samples from healthy donors and cancer patients. Data came from immunoSEQ multiplex PCR; TCRdb stores just in-frame clones and leaves some out. Found here are some 82,000 clones, 80% to 90% of them singletons; the top ten hold around a tenth. The chain recombines TRBV7-6 with TRBJ2-7; the match to TRBD2 covers 8 bases. This receptor was identified in a man aged 55 to 70 with head and neck cancer. The source material was PBMCs. The CDR3 sequence: CASSLGRGGAATTYEQYF. The CDR3 bases are TGTGCCAGCAGCTTAGGACGGGGGGGAGCGGCGACTACCTACGAGCAGTACTTC.